The 9 T cell receptor beta chains presented below share a single source sample, sequenced in a study of cytomegalovirus exposure and HLA in healthy donors. The PCR made use of 60 Vbeta and 13 Jbeta primers. Clones were read by immunoSEQ multiplex PCR, and TCRdb kept only the in-frame ones, dropping some. Found here are 150,000 to 200,000 clones, about 80% of them singletons; the top ten hold less than 2.5%. Material for sequencing was PBMCs. These receptors were collected from a woman aged 45-65 years in good health and CMV-seronegative.

On this clone: Other nucleotide sequences in the sample specify the same CDR3. The V gene is TRBV28, the J gene TRBJ1-5; the D gene is possibly TRBD1 (6 bases). The CDR3 has 15 amino acids. The ends were cut back, 2 bases at V and 7 bases at J, with 15 bases in the middle. The germline V gene encodes CDR1 MDHEN and CDR2 SYDVKM. The CDR3 DNA reads TGTGCCAGCAGTTTAGCAGGGGTCACAAACCAGCCCCAGCATTTT. Translated, it gives CASSLAGVTNQPQHF.

The gene calls are TRBV18 and TRBJ1-6; 7 positions agree with TRBD1. Germline V gene data show CDR1 as KGHSH and CDR2 as LQKENI. V was pared by 4 bases and J by 5 bases, with 8 bases of the junction left unmatched. This CDR3 is 16 amino acids long. The CDR3 DNA reads as TGTGCCAGCTCACTCGAGGTGGGACAGAATAATTCACCCCTCCACTTT. This translates into CASSLEVGQNNSPLHF.

CDR3 in DNA: TGTGCCAGCAGCTTAGGGGCCGCCACCGGGGAGCTGTTTTTT. Translated: CASSLGAATGELFF. The V gene is TRBV7-2, the J gene TRBJ1-3, with D unclear. The J call may be faulty, since TRBJ2-2 better matches the DNA end. Germline V gene lookup returns CDR1 SGHTA and CDR2 FQGNSA. The CDR3 runs 14 residues.

The chain is built from TRBV19 and TRBJ1-1, with D tentatively TRBD1 (6 bases). The V end lost 6 bases, the J end lost 4 bases, and 15 bases lay between the germline ends. The germline V gene has CDR1 LNHDA and CDR2 SQIVND (reference sequence). This CDR3 comprises 14 residues. The DNA of the CDR3 is TGTGCCAGTAGGAATGGGGGCGCGGGCACTGAAGCTTTCTTT. Translating it yields CASRNGGAGTEAFF.

The chain links TRBV7-2 to TRBJ2-5; no clear D. The CDR3 totals 14 residues. Germline V lookup: CDR1 SGHTA, CDR2 FQGNSA. V was shortened by 6 bases and J by 5 bases, with 16 bases between the two germline ends. The CDR3 coding sequence is TGTGCCAGCAGTCAAGACTGGAGTATGGAGACCCAGTACTTC. This codes for CASSQDWSMETQYF. The full variable domain, in which reference TRBV7-2 and TRBJ2-5 provide the parts outside the CDR3, is GAGVSQSPSNKVTEKGKDVELRCDPISGHTALYWYRQSLGQGLEFLIYFQGNSAPDKSGLPSDRFSAERTGGSVSTLTIQRTQQEDSAVYLCASSQDWSMETQYFGPGTRLLVL.

This chain joins TRBV9 and TRBJ2-5, with D maybe TRBD2 (6 bases). Deletions cut 3 bases from V and 4 bases from J, with 16 bases between. CDR3 length equals 15 residues. Germline loops: CDR1 SGDLS, CDR2 YYNGEE. CDR3 sequence: CASSAGTAEIETQYF. CDR3 nucleotide sequence: TGTGCCAGCAGCGCCGGGACTGCCGAAATAGAGACCCAGTACTTC.

Ten or more counts support this clone. This chain joins TRBV12-5 and TRBJ1-1; D possibly corresponds to TRBD1 (5 bases). The CDR3 contains 14 residues. The V and J ends lost 1 base and 2 bases respectively, with 8 bases between them. Germline V CDR1 and CDR2: LGHNT, FRNRAP. The CDR3 is CASGLGQPNTEAFF. As DNA, the CDR3 is TGTGCTAGTGGTTTGGGACAGCCTAACACTGAAGCTTTCTTT.

The chain has TRBV15 and TRBJ2-3; the match to TRBD1 covers 7 bases. Germline loops: CDR1 LNHNV, CDR2 YYDKDF (reference sequence). With V trimmed by 3 bases and J by 4 bases, 19 bases remained unmatched. The CDR3 contains 19 residues. In nucleotides, the CDR3 is TGTGCCACCAGCAGCGTGCAGTTCCCTGACAGGGCCGGGGCAGATACGCAGTATTTT. Translated: CATSSVQFPDRAGADTQYF. Supplemented by reference TRBV15 and TRBJ2-3, the full variable domain reads DAMVIQNPRYQVTQFGKPVTLSCSQTLNHNVMYWYQQKSSQAPKLLFHYYDKDFNNEADTPDNFQSRRPNTSFCFLDIRSPGLGDTAMYLCATSSVQFPDRAGADTQYFGPGTRLTVL.

The chain employs TRBV28 and TRBJ2-1; 12 bases are a match to TRBD2. The CDR3 has 15 residues. Losses at the gene ends were 5 bases for V and 9 bases for J; bases not matched to a gene: 8. Germline CDR1 is MDHEN and CDR2 is SYDVKM. The CDR3 here is CASSTQTSGRSEQFF. DNA of the CDR3: TGTGCCAGCAGTACCCAGACTAGCGGGAGAAGTGAGCAGTTCTTC.